This TCR beta chain was sequenced for a study of T cells in Graves' hyperthyroidism and ophthalmopathy. The TCR beta CDR3 regions underwent amplification using RNA transcripts as the source. TCR CDR3 regions were first amplified by RT-PCR with HTBI primers. Each CDR3 protein gets one entry after TCRdb re-called the multiplex PCR reads with MiXCR. The repertoire holds approximately 640,000 distinct CDR3 sequences, with less than 45% as singletons. Orbital computed tomography and thyroid ultrasound, together with serum TRAb and thyroxine and clinical symptoms, were used for diagnoses. This clonotype was seen many times. Sequenced material: peripheral blood or thyroid tissue (not recorded which). The receptor was isolated from an adult man with Graves' disease, either hyperthyroidism or ophthalmopathy (not recorded which).

This chain's CDR3 is CASSPFRGGNQPQHF. The CDR3 DNA sequence: TGTGCCAGCAGCCCCTTCCGAGGAGGCAATCAGCCCCAGCATTTT. The chain joins TRBV7-2 to TRBJ1-5; D is unclear. Germline V gene lookup returns CDR1 SGHTA and CDR2 FQGNSA. The CDR3 covers 15 residues. Trimming stripped 5 bases from V and 2 bases from J, with 13 bases between.